A selection of T cell receptor beta chains follows, all from one sample in a study of blood T cell repertoires in COVID-19. The data were produced by immunoSEQ multiplex PCR, yet TCRdb's version contains in-frame clones alone and is incomplete. The sample yields roughly 280,000 clones, 75% to 90% seen once. Input material: peripheral blood. The receptors were gathered from a woman between 65 and 79 years old with acute or convalescent COVID-19. Both conserved end residues are part of each CDR3. A D gene is named only where the DNA matches it firmly. The size field is filled for only some rows; it gives once, few, many or a size class.

D gene: .; V gene: TRBV18; clone size: once; J gene: TRBJ1-5; CDR3 protein: CASSLTNLADQPQHF; CDR3 DNA: TGTGCCAGCTCACTGACGAATCTAGCAGATCAGCCCCAGCATTTT
D gene: .; V gene: TRBV2; clone size: .; J gene: TRBJ1-5; CDR3 protein: CASRGVRQPQHF; CDR3 DNA: TGTGCCAGCAGGGGAGTACGTCAGCCCCAGCATTTT
D gene: TRBD1; V gene: TRBV27; clone size: .; J gene: TRBJ1-1; CDR3 protein: CASGPTGGNTEAFF; CDR3 DNA: TGTGCCAGCGGGCCGACAGGGGGGAACACTGAAGCTTTCTTT
D gene: TRBD2; V gene: TRBV6-6; clone size: .; J gene: TRBJ2-3; CDR3 protein: CATGAGLGTTDTQYF; CDR3 DNA: TGTGCCACCGGGGCAGGACTAGGGACCACAGATACGCAGTATTTT
D gene: .; V gene: TRBV3-1/TRBV3-2; clone size: .; J gene: TRBJ1-1; CDR3 protein: CASSQQTWAQNTEAFF; CDR3 DNA: TGTGCCAGCAGCCAACAAACATGGGCCCAGAACACTGAAGCTTTCTTT
D gene: .; V gene: TRBV3-1/TRBV3-2; clone size: .; J gene: TRBJ1-3; CDR3 protein: CASSPTLTGNTIYF; CDR3 DNA: TGTGCCAGCAGCCCGACACTTACTGGAAACACCATATATTTT
D gene: TRBD2; V gene: TRBV7-2; clone size: .; J gene: TRBJ2-1; CDR3 protein: CASSLSGTSGGGGEQFF; CDR3 DNA: TGTGCCAGCAGCTTATCCGGGACTAGCGGGGGCGGAGGTGAGCAGTTCTTC
D gene: TRBD1; V gene: TRBV6-5; clone size: .; J gene: TRBJ2-1; CDR3 protein: CASSRGDRVYNEQFF; CDR3 DNA: TGTGCCAGCAGTAGGGGGGACAGGGTCTACAATGAGCAGTTCTTC
D gene: TRBD1; V gene: TRBV2; clone size: few; J gene: TRBJ2-5; CDR3 protein: CASREGWTGETQYF; CDR3 DNA: TGTGCCAGCAGGGAAGGGTGGACAGGAGAGACCCAGTACTTC
D gene: .; V gene: TRBV2; clone size: .; J gene: TRBJ2-3; CDR3 protein: CASSGIATDTQYF; CDR3 DNA: TGTGCCAGCAGTGGGATAGCCACAGATACGCAGTATTTT
D gene: TRBD1; V gene: TRBV29-1; clone size: .; J gene: TRBJ1-2; CDR3 protein: CSVARQGAVYGYTF; CDR3 DNA: TGCAGCGTTGCCCGACAGGGGGCAGTCTATGGCTACACCTTC
D gene: TRBD1; V gene: TRBV6-5; clone size: .; J gene: TRBJ2-7; CDR3 protein: CASSSDRGSYEQYF; CDR3 DNA: TGTGCCAGCAGTTCCGACAGGGGGTCCTACGAGCAGTACTTC
D gene: TRBD2; V gene: TRBV5-6; clone size: .; J gene: TRBJ2-3; CDR3 protein: CASSAGAGGTDTQYF; CDR3 DNA: TGTGCCAGCAGCGCCGGGGCGGGGGGCACAGATACGCAGTATTTT
D gene: TRBD2; V gene: TRBV5-4; clone size: .; J gene: TRBJ2-3; CDR3 protein: CASSDLLAGGSDTQYF; CDR3 DNA: TGTGCCAGCAGCGACCTCCTAGCGGGGGGCTCAGATACGCAGTATTTT
D gene: TRBD1; V gene: TRBV11-1; clone size: .; J gene: TRBJ2-2; CDR3 protein: CASSSRGTANTGELFF; CDR3 DNA: TGTGCCAGCAGCTCGAGGGGGACAGCAAACACCGGGGAGCTGTTTTTT
D gene: TRBD2; V gene: TRBV6-5; clone size: .; J gene: TRBJ2-1; CDR3 protein: CASSTLAGGYNEQFF; CDR3 DNA: TGTGCCAGCAGCACACTAGCGGGGGGTTACAATGAGCAGTTCTTC
D gene: TRBD1; V gene: TRBV3-1/TRBV3-2; clone size: .; J gene: TRBJ2-2; CDR3 protein: CASSQGRTGRTGELFF; CDR3 DNA: TGTGCCAGCAGCCAAGGCCGGACAGGGCGGACCGGGGAGCTGTTTTTT
D gene: .; V gene: TRBV5-6; clone size: few; J gene: TRBJ1-2; CDR3 protein: CASSLWGEGGYTF; CDR3 DNA: TGTGCCAGCAGCTTGTGGGGGGAAGGTGGCTACACCTTC
D gene: .; V gene: TRBV5-6; clone size: .; J gene: TRBJ1-1; CDR3 protein: CASSLNSEAFF; CDR3 DNA: TGTGCCAGCAGCCTAAACAGTGAAGCTTTCTTT
D gene: .; V gene: TRBV23-1; clone size: .; J gene: TRBJ1-2; CDR3 protein: CARGTGGYPLYGYTF; CDR3 DNA: TGCGCCAGAGGGACGGGGGGTTACCCCCTCTACGGCTACACCTTC
D gene: .; V gene: TRBV6-5; clone size: .; J gene: TRBJ2-5; CDR3 protein: CASRDHGRHHDF; CDR3 DNA: TGTGCCAGCAGAGACCACGGGAGACACCACGACTTC
D gene: TRBD1; V gene: TRBV19; clone size: .; J gene: TRBJ1-2; CDR3 protein: CASSSATGTYGYTF; CDR3 DNA: TGTGCCAGTAGTTCCGCGACAGGGACTTATGGCTACACCTTC
D gene: .; V gene: TRBV7-6; clone size: .; J gene: TRBJ1-2; CDR3 protein: CASSLAEGANYGYTF; CDR3 DNA: TGTGCCAGCAGCTTAGCTGAGGGGGCTAACTATGGCTACACCTTC
D gene: .; V gene: TRBV18; clone size: few; J gene: TRBJ1-1; CDR3 protein: CASSEQGMNTEAFF; CDR3 DNA: TGTGCCAGCTCGGAACAGGGAATGAACACTGAAGCTTTCTTT
D gene: TRBD1; V gene: TRBV19; clone size: .; J gene: TRBJ1-6; CDR3 protein: CASSNRQGALYNSPLHF; CDR3 DNA: TGTGCCAGTAGTAATAGACAGGGGGCTTTATATAATTCACCCCTCCACTTT
D gene: .; V gene: TRBV13; clone size: .; J gene: TRBJ2-2; CDR3 protein: CASSPGAGELFF; CDR3 DNA: TGTGCCAGCAGCCCGGGAGCCGGGGAGCTGTTTTTT
D gene: TRBD1; V gene: TRBV9; clone size: .; J gene: TRBJ1-2; CDR3 protein: CASSVGTGGDGYTF; CDR3 DNA: TGTGCCAGCAGCGTAGGCACAGGGGGCGATGGCTACACCTTC
D gene: TRBD1; V gene: TRBV12-3/TRBV12-4; clone size: .; J gene: TRBJ1-1; CDR3 protein: CASSFRGLAEAFF; CDR3 DNA: TGTGCCAGCAGTTTCAGGGGGTTGGCTGAAGCTTTCTTT
D gene: TRBD1; V gene: TRBV28; clone size: .; J gene: TRBJ1-5; CDR3 protein: CASRLTGGSQPQHF; CDR3 DNA: TGTGCCAGCAGGCTTACAGGGGGTAGTCAGCCCCAGCATTTT
D gene: .; V gene: TRBV18; clone size: .; J gene: TRBJ2-5; CDR3 protein: CASSLLTRETQYF; CDR3 DNA: TGTGCCAGCTCACTCCTGACTAGGGAGACCCAGTACTTC
D gene: .; V gene: TRBV6-5; clone size: .; J gene: TRBJ2-2; CDR3 protein: CASSREIGELFF; CDR3 DNA: TGTGCCAGCAGTAGGGAGATCGGGGAGCTGTTTTTT
D gene: TRBD1; V gene: TRBV7-9; clone size: .; J gene: TRBJ1-2; CDR3 protein: CASSGPDRAPTLGYTF; CDR3 DNA: TGTGCCAGCAGCGGACCGGACAGGGCCCCCACCTTAGGCTACACCTTC
D gene: TRBD2; V gene: TRBV6-6; clone size: .; J gene: TRBJ2-2; CDR3 protein: CASAPGGSNTGELFF; CDR3 DNA: TGTGCCAGCGCTCCGGGGGGGAGTAACACCGGGGAGCTGTTTTTT
D gene: .; V gene: TRBV4-2; clone size: .; J gene: TRBJ2-4; CDR3 protein: CASSVLTGPQNIQYF; CDR3 DNA: TGTGCCAGCAGCGTTCTAACAGGGCCTCAAAACATTCAGTACTTC
D gene: .; V gene: TRBV30; clone size: .; J gene: TRBJ2-7; CDR3 protein: CAWSRVFYEQYF; CDR3 DNA: TGTGCCTGGAGCAGGGTGTTCTACGAGCAGTACTTC
D gene: TRBD1; V gene: TRBV7-6; clone size: .; J gene: TRBJ1-6; CDR3 protein: CASSPYTGGSNSPLHF; CDR3 DNA: TGTGCCAGCAGCCCTTACACAGGGGGTTCGAATTCACCCCTCCACTTT
D gene: TRBD1; V gene: TRBV2; clone size: .; J gene: TRBJ2-1; CDR3 protein: CASSLTGGLGEQFF; CDR3 DNA: TGTGCCAGCAGTCTGACAGGGGGCCTAGGAGAGCAGTTCTTC
D gene: TRBD1; V gene: TRBV6-1; clone size: .; J gene: TRBJ1-5; CDR3 protein: CASSEGGGSQPQHF; CDR3 DNA: TGTGCCAGCAGTGAAGGAGGGGGCAGTCAGCCCCAGCATTTT
D gene: TRBD1; V gene: TRBV6-5; clone size: .; J gene: TRBJ1-1; CDR3 protein: CASRSGDSWNTEAFF; CDR3 DNA: TGTGCCAGCCGATCAGGGGACAGTTGGAACACTGAAGCTTTCTTT
D gene: .; V gene: TRBV3-1/TRBV3-2; clone size: .; J gene: TRBJ2-3; CDR3 protein: CASSRYGRGKVSGMTDTQYF; CDR3 DNA: TGTGCCAGCAGCCGATATGGCAGGGGAAAAGTCTCAGGTATGACAGATACGCAGTATTTT
D gene: .; V gene: TRBV19; clone size: .; J gene: TRBJ1-4; CDR3 protein: CASSIVGAGEKLFF; CDR3 DNA: TGTGCCAGTAGTATAGTAGGGGCCGGGGAAAAACTGTTTTTT
D gene: .; V gene: TRBV19; clone size: .; J gene: TRBJ1-5; CDR3 protein: CASRTSRNQPQHF; CDR3 DNA: TGTGCCAGTCGGACATCGCGCAATCAGCCCCAGCATTTT